This T cell receptor (beta chain) emerged from a study of blood T cell repertoires in COVID-19. About the study: Sites in the United States, Italy and Spain provided acute and convalescent COVID-19 samples. T cells, B-cell-depleted T cells, or PBMCs provided the cDNA or gDNA that served as material.

Original handling: Amplifying reference gene primers gave estimates of nucleated cell counts. Clones were sequenced by immunoSEQ multiplex PCR, and TCRdb holds only the in-frame ones, with some missing. V and J calls plus clone size are reproduced from that table; the DNA served to infer D and trimming. The sample carries fewer than 150,000 clones, around 85% recorded once. The material sequenced was peripheral blood. The TCR sequence derives from a human donor in a cohort sampled during active COVID-19.

The CDR3 region is CASSYSTPRGEAFF. In DNA, the CDR3 is TGTGCCAGCAGTTACTCGACCCCAAGGGGTGAAGCTTTCTTT. The chain joins TRBV6-5 to TRBJ1-1, with D maybe TRBD1 (5 bases). The CDR3 has 14 amino acids. V shed 0 bases and J shed 7 bases, with 12 bases lying between them. Germline CDR1 and CDR2: MNHEY and SVGAGI.